Below, 7 T cell receptor beta chains from the same sample are listed, as sequenced in a study of T cells in localized non-small cell lung cancer. Measured with immunoSEQ multiplex PCR; TCRdb has only the in-frame clones, and not every one. The sample consists of 800 to 1,100 clones, around 26% of them appearing once. Here the sequenced sample was normal lung tissue next to the tumor, taken before any cancer treatment. These receptors were taken from a woman aged 35 to 70 with stage III lung adenocarcinoma.

This CDR3 is CASRWTTYEQYF. CDR3 nucleotides: TGTGCCAGCAGGTGGACAACCTACGAGCAGTACTTC. This chain joins TRBV9 and TRBJ2-7; D possibly corresponds to TRBD1 (5 bases). CDR1 is SGDLS and CDR2 is YYNGEE in the germline V gene. V lost 5 bases to trimming and J lost 2 bases, with 8 bases between them. The length of the CDR3 is 12 residues.

This chain uses TRBV15 with TRBJ2-3; 9 bases map to TRBD2. The CDR3 sequence is 15 residues long. V lost 5 bases and J lost 4; bases outside the gene matches: 7. Germline V gene sequence: CDR1 LNHNV, CDR2 YYDKDF (reference sequence). CDR3 loop: CATSGGGAGADTQYF. The CDR3, as DNA: TGTGCCACCAGCGGCGGGGGGGCCGGGGCAGATACGCAGTATTTT.

A few counts support this clone. The chain uses TRBV19 and TRBJ1-1; 7 nucleotides align to TRBD1. Looked up from germline, CDR1 is LNHDA and CDR2 is SQIVND (reference sequence). CDR3 length: 16 amino acids. V was clipped by 6 bases and J by 4 bases; unmatched bases: 14. CDR3 sequence (DNA): TGTGCCAGTAGGACCGCCCCGACAGGGTATGGCACTGAAGCTTTCTTT. Translated, it gives CASRTAPTGYGTEAFF.

This clone came up a few times. The chain employs TRBV6-8 and TRBJ2-3, with TRBD1 identical over 10 bases. The germline gives CDR1 MNHGY, CDR2 SAAAGT. The J segment lost 1 base and the V segment lost 2 bases, leaving 6 bases of the junction unmatched. There are 17 residues in the CDR3. The CDR3 nucleotides read TGTGCCAGCAGTTACAGCGCCGGGACAGGGGGCACAGATACGCAGTATTTT. Encoded protein: CASSYSAGTGGTDTQYF.

This clone showed up just a few times. V and J are TRBV30 and TRBJ1-2; 8 nucleotides match TRBD1. Germline CDR1 GTSNPN, CDR2 SVGIG (reference sequence). With V trimmed by 1 base and J by 7 bases, 8 bases remained unmatched. CDR3 length: 14 residues. The CDR3 nucleotides are TGTGCCTGGAGTGCCGGCAGGGGGCATGGTGGCTACACCTTC. Encoded protein: CAWSAGRGHGGYTF. Filled out from reference TRBV30 and TRBJ1-2, the complete variable domain reads SQTIHQWPATLVQPVGSPLSLECTVEGTSNPNLYWYRQAAGRGLQLLFYSVGIGQISSEVPQNLSASRPQDRQFILSSKKLLLSDSGFYLCAWSAGRGHGGYTFGSGTRLTVV.

This clone was seen only once. The rearrangement joins TRBV28 to TRBJ2-2; 12 bases are shared with TRBD1. The J segment lost 4 bases and the V segment lost 4 bases, leaving 4 bases of the junction unmatched. The CDR3 runs to 16 residues. Germline lookup yields CDR1 MDHEN and CDR2 SYDVKM. CDR3 sequence: CASSWGQGASTGELFF. CDR3 in DNA: TGTGCCAGCAGTTGGGGACAGGGGGCGAGCACCGGGGAGCTGTTTTTT.

V usage is TRBV9 and J usage is TRBJ1-3; the D is unclear. Trimming pared 0 bases from V and 0 bases from J, leaving 10 bases between. Germline lookup yields CDR1 SGDLS and CDR2 YYNGEE. This CDR3 is 16 amino acids long. In DNA form, the CDR3 reads TGTGCCAGCAGCGTAGGCAGCTGGGTCTCTGGAAACACCATATATTTT. This sequence encodes CASSVGSWVSGNTIYF.